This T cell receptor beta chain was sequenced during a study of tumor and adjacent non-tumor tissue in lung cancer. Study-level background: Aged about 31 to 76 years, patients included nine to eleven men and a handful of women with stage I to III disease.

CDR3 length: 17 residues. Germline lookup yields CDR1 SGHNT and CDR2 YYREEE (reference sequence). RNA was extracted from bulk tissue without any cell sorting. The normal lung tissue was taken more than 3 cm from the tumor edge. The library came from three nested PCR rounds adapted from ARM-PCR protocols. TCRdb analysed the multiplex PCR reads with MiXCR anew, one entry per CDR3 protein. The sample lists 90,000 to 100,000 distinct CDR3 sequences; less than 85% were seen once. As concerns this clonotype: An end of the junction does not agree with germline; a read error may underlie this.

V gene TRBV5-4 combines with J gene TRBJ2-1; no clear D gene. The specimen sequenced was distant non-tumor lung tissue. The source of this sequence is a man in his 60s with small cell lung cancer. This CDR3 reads CASSMDQATQYYNEQFF. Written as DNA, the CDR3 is TGTGCCAGCAGCATGGATCAGGCGACCCAGTACTACAATGAACAGTTCTTC.